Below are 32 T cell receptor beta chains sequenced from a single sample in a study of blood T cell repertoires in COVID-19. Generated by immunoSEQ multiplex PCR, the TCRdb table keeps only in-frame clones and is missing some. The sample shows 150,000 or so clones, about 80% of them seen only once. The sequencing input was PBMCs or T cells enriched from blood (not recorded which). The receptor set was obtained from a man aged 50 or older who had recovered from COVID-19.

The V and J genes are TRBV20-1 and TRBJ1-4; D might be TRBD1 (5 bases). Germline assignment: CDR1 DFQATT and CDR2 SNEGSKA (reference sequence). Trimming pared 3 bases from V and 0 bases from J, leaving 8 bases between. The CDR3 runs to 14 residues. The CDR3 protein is CSASPGATNEKLFF. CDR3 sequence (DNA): TGCAGTGCTAGTCCGGGGGCAACTAATGAAAAACTGTTTTTT.

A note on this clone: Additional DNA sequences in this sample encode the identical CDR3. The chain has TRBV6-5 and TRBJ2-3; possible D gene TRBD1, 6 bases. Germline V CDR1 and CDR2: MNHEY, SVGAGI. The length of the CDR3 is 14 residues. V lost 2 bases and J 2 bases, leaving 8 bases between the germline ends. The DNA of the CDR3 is TGTGCCAGCAGTTACGCAGGGGCCACAGATACGCAGTATTTT. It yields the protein CASSYAGATDTQYF.

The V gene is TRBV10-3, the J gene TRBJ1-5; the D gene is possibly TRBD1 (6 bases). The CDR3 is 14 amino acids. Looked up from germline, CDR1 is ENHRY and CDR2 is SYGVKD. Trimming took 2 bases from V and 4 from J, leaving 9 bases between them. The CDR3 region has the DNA TGTGCCATCAGTGAGGGACAGAGAAATCAGCCCCAGCATTTT. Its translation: CAISEGQRNQPQHF.

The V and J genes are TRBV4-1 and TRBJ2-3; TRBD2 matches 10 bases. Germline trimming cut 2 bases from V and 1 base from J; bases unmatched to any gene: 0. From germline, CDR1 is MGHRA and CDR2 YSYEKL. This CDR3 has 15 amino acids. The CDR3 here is CASSQLAGGTDTQYF. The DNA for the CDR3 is TGCGCCAGCAGCCAACTAGCGGGGGGCACAGATACGCAGTATTTT.

The CDR3: CASSLTQGSNSPLHF. CDR3 in DNA: TGCGCCAGCAGCTTGACGCAGGGATCTAATTCACCCCTCCACTTT. This chain uses TRBV5-1 with TRBJ1-6; perhaps TRBD1 as D (5 bases). This CDR3 is built from 15 residues. V dropped 1 base and J dropped 6 bases, with 11 bases sitting between them. The germline V gene encodes CDR1 SGHRS and CDR2 YFSETQ.

The CDR3 protein is CASSPRQGTNTEAFF. The CDR3 nucleotides are TGTGCCAGCAGCCCCCGACAGGGGACGAACACTGAAGCTTTCTTT. The chain uses TRBV7-2 and TRBJ1-1; 8 bases agree with TRBD1. The CDR3 has 15 residues. CDR1 SGHTA and CDR2 FQGNSA come from the germline V gene. J was trimmed by 1 base and V by 5 bases; bases with no gene match: 6.

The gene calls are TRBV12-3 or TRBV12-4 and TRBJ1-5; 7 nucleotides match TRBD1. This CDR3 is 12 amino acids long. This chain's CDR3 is CASRGTNQPQHF. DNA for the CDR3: TGTGCATCCAGGGGGACTAATCAGCCCCAGCATTTT.

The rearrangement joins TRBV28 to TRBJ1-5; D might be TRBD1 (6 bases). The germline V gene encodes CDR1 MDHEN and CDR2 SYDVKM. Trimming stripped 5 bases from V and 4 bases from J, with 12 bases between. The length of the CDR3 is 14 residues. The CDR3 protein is CASSDTGHNQPQHF. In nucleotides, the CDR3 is TGTGCCAGCAGTGACACAGGGCATAATCAGCCCCAGCATTTT.

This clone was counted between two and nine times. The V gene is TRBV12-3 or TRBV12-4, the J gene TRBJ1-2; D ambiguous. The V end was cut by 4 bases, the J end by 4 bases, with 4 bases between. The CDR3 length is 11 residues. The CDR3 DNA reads TGTGCCAGCAGTTCGGGCTATGGCTACACCTTC. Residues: CASSSGYGYTF.

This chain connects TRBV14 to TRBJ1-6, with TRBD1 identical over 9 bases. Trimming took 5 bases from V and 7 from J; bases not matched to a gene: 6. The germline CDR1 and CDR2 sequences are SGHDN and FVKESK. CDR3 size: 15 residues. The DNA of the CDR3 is TGTGCCAGCAGCACTCGGGACAGGGTGAATTCACCCCTCCACTTT. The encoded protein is CASSTRDRVNSPLHF.

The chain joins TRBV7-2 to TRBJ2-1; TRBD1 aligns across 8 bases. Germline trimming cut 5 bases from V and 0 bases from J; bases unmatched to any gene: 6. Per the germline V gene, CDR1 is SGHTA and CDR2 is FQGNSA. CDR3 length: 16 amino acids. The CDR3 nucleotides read TGTGCCAGCAGCGGTACGCAGGGGGCCTCCTACAATGAGCAGTTCTTC. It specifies CASSGTQGASYNEQFF.

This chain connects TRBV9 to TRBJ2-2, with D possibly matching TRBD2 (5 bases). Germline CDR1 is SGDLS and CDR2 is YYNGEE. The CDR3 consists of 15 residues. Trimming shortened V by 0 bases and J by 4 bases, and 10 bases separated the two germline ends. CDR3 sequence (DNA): TGTGCCAGCAGCGTAGGTGCGGGCCTCACCGGGGAGCTGTTTTTT. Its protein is CASSVGAGLTGELFF.

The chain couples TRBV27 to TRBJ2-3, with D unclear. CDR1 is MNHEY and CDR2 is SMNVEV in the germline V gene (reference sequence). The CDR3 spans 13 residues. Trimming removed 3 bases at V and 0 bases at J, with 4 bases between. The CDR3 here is CASSFSSTDTQYF. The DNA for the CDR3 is TGTGCCAGCAGTTTTAGTAGCACAGATACGCAGTATTTT.

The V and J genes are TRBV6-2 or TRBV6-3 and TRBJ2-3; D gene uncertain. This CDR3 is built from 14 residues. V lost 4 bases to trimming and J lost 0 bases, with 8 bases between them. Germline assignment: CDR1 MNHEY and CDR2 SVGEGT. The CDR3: CASSWFTSTDTQYF. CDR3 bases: TGTGCCAGCAGTTGGTTCACTAGCACAGATACGCAGTATTTT.

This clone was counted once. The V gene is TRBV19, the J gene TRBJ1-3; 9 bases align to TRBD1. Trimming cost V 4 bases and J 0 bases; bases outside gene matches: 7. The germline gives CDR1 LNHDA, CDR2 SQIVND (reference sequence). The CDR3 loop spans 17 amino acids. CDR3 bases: TGTGCCAGTAGTACAACGGGACAGGGCCACTCTGGAAACACCATATATTTT. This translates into CASSTTGQGHSGNTIYF.

CDR3 in DNA: TGCAGCGCAAGACCCGGGACAAGGGACGGCGAGCAGTACTTC. Translation: CSARPGTRDGEQYF. This chain uses TRBV29-1 with TRBJ2-7; possibly TRBD1 for D (6 bases). V shed 7 bases and J shed 6 bases, with 22 bases lying between them. This CDR3 is built from 14 residues. The germline gives CDR1 SQVTM, CDR2 ANQGSEA.

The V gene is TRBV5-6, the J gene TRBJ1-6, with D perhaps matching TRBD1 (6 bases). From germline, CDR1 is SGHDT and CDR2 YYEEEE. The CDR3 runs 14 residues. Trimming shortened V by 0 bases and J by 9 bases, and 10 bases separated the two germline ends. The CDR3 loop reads CASSLAGRGSPLHF. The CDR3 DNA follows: TGTGCCAGCAGCTTGGCCGGCAGGGGTTCACCCCTCCACTTT.

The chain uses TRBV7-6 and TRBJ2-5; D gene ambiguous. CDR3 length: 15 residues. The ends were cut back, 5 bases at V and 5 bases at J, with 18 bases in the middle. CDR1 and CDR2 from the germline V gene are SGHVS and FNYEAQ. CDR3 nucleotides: TGTGCCAGCAGCCCAACCCGGGTCCTCGAGGAGACCCAGTACTTC. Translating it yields CASSPTRVLEETQYF. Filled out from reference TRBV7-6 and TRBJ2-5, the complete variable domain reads GAGVSQSPRYKVTKRGQDVALRCDPISGHVSLYWYRQALGQGPEFLTYFNYEAQQDKSGLPNDRFSAERPEGSISTLTIQRTEQRDSAMYRCASSPTRVLEETQYFGPGTRLLVL.

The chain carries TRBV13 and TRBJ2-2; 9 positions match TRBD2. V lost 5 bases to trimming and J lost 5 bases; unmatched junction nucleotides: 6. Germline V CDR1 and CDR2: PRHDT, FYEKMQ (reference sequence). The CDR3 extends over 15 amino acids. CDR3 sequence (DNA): TGTGCCAGCAGCCCGTGGCTAGCGGGGACCGGGGAGCTGTTTTTT. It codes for CASSPWLAGTGELFF.

CDR3 DNA sequence: TGTGGCTCAAGGACTAGCGCTGCCGGGGAGCTGTTTTTT. The encoded protein is CGSRTSAAGELFF. The rearrangement links TRBV12-3 or TRBV12-4 to TRBJ2-2; 9 bases agree with TRBD2. This CDR3 comprises 13 residues.

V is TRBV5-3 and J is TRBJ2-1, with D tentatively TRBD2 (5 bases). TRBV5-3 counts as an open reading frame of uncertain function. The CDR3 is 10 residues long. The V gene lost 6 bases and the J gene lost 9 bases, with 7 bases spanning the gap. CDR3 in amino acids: CARTEGEQFF. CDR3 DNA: TGTGCCAGAACCGAGGGTGAGCAGTTCTTC.

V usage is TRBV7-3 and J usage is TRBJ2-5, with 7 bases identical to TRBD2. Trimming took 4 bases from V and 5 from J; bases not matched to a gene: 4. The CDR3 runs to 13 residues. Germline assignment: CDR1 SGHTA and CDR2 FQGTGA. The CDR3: CASSSGLPETQYF. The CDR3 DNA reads TGTGCCAGCAGCTCGGGACTACCGGAGACCCAGTACTTC.

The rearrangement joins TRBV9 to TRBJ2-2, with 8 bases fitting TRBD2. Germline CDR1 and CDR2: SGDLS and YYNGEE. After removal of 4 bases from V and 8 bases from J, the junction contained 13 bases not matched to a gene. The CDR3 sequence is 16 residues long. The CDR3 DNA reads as TGTGCCAGCAGCATGAGCGGGGGCCGCCCCGTTGGGGAGCTGTTTTTT. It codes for CASSMSGGRPVGELFF. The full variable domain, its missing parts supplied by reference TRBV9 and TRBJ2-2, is DSGVTQTPKHLITATGQRVTLRCSPRSGDLSVYWYQQSLDQGLQFLIQYYNGEERAKGNILERFSAQQFPDLHSELNLSSLELGDSALYFCASSMSGGRPVGELFFGEGSRLTVL.

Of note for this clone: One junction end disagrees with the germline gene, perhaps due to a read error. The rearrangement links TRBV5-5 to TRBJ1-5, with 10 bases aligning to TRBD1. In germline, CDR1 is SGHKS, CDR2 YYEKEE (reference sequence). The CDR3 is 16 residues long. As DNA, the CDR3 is TGTGCCAGCAGTTTGGGACAGGGGACCCCCAATCAGCCCCAGCATTTT. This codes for CASSLGQGTPNQPQHF.

For the CDR3, the DNA is TGTGCCAGCAGTGCTACAGGTTTGAGCACCATATATTTT. It yields the protein CASSATGLSTIYF. The chain recombines TRBV12-3 or TRBV12-4 with TRBJ1-3, with D possibly TRBD1 on 5 matching bases. CDR3 size: 13 residues. Trimming stripped 5 bases from V and 9 bases from J, with 14 bases between.

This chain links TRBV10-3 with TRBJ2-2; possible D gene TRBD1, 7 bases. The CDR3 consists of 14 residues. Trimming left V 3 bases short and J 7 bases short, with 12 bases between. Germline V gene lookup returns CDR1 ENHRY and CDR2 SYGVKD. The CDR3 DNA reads TGTGCCATCAGTGACAGGGGGGCGGACGGGGAGCTGTTTTTT. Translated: CAISDRGADGELFF.

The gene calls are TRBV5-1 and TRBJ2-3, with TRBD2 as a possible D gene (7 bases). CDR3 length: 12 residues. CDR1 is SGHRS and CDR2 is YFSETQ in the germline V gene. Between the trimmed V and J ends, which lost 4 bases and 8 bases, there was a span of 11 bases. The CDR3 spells CASSGGGGTQYF. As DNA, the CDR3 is TGCGCCAGCAGCGGCGGGGGCGGTACGCAGTATTTT.

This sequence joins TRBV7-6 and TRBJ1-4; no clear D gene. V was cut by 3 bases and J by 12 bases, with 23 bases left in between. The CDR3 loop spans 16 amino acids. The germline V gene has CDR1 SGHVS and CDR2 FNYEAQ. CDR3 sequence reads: CASSFGLWSGTVELFF. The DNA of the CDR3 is TGTGCCAGCAGCTTTGGGCTGTGGTCAGGCACCGTGGAACTGTTTTTT.

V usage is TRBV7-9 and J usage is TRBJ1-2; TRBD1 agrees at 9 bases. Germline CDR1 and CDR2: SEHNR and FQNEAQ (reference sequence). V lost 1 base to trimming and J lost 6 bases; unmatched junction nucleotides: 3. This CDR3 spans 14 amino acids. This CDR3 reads CASSLGGQGHGYTF. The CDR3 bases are TGTGCCAGCAGCTTAGGGGGACAGGGCCATGGCTACACCTTC.

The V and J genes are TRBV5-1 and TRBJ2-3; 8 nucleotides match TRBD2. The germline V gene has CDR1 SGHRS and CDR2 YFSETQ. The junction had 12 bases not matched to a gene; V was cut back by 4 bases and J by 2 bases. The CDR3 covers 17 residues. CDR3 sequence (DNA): TGCGCCAGCAGCCCCTTCGGGACTAGTTTTTACACAGATACGCAGTATTTT. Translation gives CASSPFGTSFYTDTQYF.

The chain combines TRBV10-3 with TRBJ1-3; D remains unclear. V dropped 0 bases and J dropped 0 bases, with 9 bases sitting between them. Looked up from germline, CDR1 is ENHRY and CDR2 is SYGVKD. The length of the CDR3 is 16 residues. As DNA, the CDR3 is TGTGCCATCAGTGAGTCGAAAGGGAGCTCTGGAAACACCATATATTTT. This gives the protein CAISESKGSSGNTIYF.

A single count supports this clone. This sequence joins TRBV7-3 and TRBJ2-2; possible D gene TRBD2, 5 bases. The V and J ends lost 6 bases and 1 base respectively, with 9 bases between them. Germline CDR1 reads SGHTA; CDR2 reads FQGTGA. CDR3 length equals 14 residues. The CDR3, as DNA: TGTGCCAGCAGATCGGGGAGGAACACCGGGGAGCTGTTTTTT. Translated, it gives CASRSGRNTGELFF.